This T cell receptor (beta chain) appears in the sequencing data of a study of CD8 T cells in Susac syndrome. Broader study findings: Where Susac syndrome CD4+ T cell repertoires were concerned, no clonal expansion was evident.

A word on this clonotype: Its antigen is undetermined.

RNA, at about 0.45 to 1 ug, was reverse transcribed with random hexamers. It was immunoSEQ multiplex PCR that amplified TCR beta CDR3 across 54 Vbeta and 13 Jbeta. Via MiXCR, TCRdb re-called the immunoSEQ multiplex PCR reads, giving one row per CDR3 protein. The top ten hold approximately 0.099% of the sample, which has 180,000 or so distinct CDR3 sequences, over 90% seen once. The CDR3 extends over 11 amino acids. The germline V and J ends were trimmed by 0 bases and 7 bases, with 5 bases remaining between them. CDR1 and CDR2 (germline): DFQATT, SNEGSKA (reference sequence). High-throughput TCR beta sequencing covered peripheral CD8+ and CD4+ T cells.

The source is a human donor with Susac syndrome. V and J are TRBV20-1 and TRBJ2-3, with TRBD1 as a possible D gene (5 bases). The sample taken for sequencing was CD4+ T cells from PBMCs. The CDR3 is CSAREGHTQYF. The CDR3 nucleotides read TGCAGTGCTAGAGAGGGGCATACGCAGTATTTT.